The sequence of this T cell receptor beta chain was determined in a study of sequential checkpoint blockade in melanoma. J gave up 7 bases and V 2 bases, and 13 bases lay outside the gene matches. Germline CDR1 reads MNHEY; CDR2 reads SMNVEV (reference sequence). CDR3 length equals 16 residues. Sample treatment: randomized to nivolumab then ipilimumab (arm A) or the reverse (arm B). Assay: immunoSEQ multiplex PCR; the TCRdb copy retains only in-frame clones and omits some. Altogether 17,000 or so clones are present, 73% being singletons, with the ten largest covering roughly 21%. The gene calls are TRBV27 and TRBJ1-2; 7 bases align to TRBD1. The sample consisted of CD8+ T cells sorted from blood (inferred from file names), taken from a patient given nivolumab and ipilimumab in sequence. This clonotype originated in a human donor with melanoma. In DNA form, the CDR3 reads TGTGCCAGCAGTTTAAACCGACAGGGACTCTACCGTGGCTACACCTTC. Protein product: CASSLNRQGLYRGYTF.